This T cell receptor beta chain appears in the sequencing data of a study of shared clonotypes between healthy human individuals. The V gene end was trimmed by 5 bases and the J gene end by 7 bases; junction bases not matched to a gene: 8. Per the germline V gene, CDR1 is SGHTA and CDR2 is FQGTGA. This CDR3 has 15 residues. This clone was detected many times. Clones were sequenced by immunoSEQ multiplex PCR, and TCRdb holds only the in-frame ones, with some missing. The data contain roughly 450,000 clones, 60% to 85% of them singletons. The TCR originated in a middle-aged woman in good health. Some clones in this sample may be carry-over from other donors' samples. This chain uses TRBV7-3 with TRBJ2-1; 10 bases are shared with TRBD2. What was sequenced was PBMCs. CDR3 DNA: TGTGCCAGCAGCCCTGGGAGGGGACTAGCGAATGAGCAGTTCTTC. This gives the protein CASSPGRGLANEQFF. The full variable domain, rest sourced from reference TRBV7-3 and TRBJ2-1, is GAGVSQTPSNKVTEKGKYVELRCDPISGHTALYWYRQSLGQGPEFLIYFQGTGAADDSGLPNDRFFAVRPEGSVSTLKIQRTERGDSAVYLCASSPGRGLANEQFFGPGTRLTVL.